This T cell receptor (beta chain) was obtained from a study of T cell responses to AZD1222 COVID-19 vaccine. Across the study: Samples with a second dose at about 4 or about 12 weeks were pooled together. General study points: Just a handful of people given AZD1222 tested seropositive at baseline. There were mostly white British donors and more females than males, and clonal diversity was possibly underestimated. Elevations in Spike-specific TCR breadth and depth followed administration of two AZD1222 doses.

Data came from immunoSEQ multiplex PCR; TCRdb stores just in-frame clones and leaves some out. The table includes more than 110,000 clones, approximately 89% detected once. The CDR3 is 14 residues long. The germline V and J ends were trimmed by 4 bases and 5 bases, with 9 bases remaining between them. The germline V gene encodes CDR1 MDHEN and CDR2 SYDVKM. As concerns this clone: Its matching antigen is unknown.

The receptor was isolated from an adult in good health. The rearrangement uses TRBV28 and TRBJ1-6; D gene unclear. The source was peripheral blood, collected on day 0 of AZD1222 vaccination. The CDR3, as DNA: TGTGCCAGCAGTTGGACGGCTAATAATTCACCCCTCCACTTT. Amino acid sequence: CASSWTANNSPLHF.